The 23 T cell receptor beta chains in this list originate from one sample, sequenced in a study of T cells in localized non-small cell lung cancer. Profiled with immunoSEQ multiplex PCR; TCRdb holds only in-frame clones, not every one. The sample includes around 67,000 clones, about 90% of them seen just once. The sequencing used peripheral blood, collected before any cancer treatment. The origin of the receptors is a woman aged 35 to 75 with stage I lung adenocarcinoma.

This rearrangement joins TRBV7-8 to TRBJ1-1, with 7 bases fitting TRBD1. Germline lookup yields CDR1 SGHVS and CDR2 FQNEAQ. V shed 2 bases and J 4 bases; nucleotides not matched to a gene: 7. The CDR3 consists of 15 residues. CDR3 sequence (DNA): TGTGCCAGCAGCTTACAGGACAGGCCGAGCACTGAAGCTTTCTTT. This codes for CASSLQDRPSTEAFF.

The chain recombines TRBV27 with TRBJ1-1, with 8 positions matching TRBD1. The CDR3 extends over 20 amino acids. Unmatched junction bases numbered 18, after V lost 3 bases and J lost 0 bases. Germline V gene sequence: CDR1 MNHEY, CDR2 SMNVEV (reference sequence). CDR3 loop: CASSLLGTGHLRAMNTEAFF. In DNA, the CDR3 is TGTGCCAGCAGTTTGTTGGGGACAGGACACCTCCGAGCAATGAACACTGAAGCTTTCTTT.

The sample holds one count of this clone. V and J are TRBV7-9 and TRBJ1-2; tentatively, D is TRBD1 (6 bases). Per germline, CDR1 SEHNR and CDR2 FQNEAQ (reference sequence). The V and J ends lost 1 base and 4 bases respectively, with 13 bases between them. This CDR3 is built from 15 residues. The CDR3 protein is CASSLDWAGAYGYTF. The DNA for the CDR3 is TGTGCCAGCAGCTTAGATTGGGCAGGGGCCTATGGCTACACCTTC.

This clone was observed once. This rearrangement joins TRBV30 to TRBJ1-1; 8 bases are shared with TRBD1. This CDR3 spans 19 amino acids. Germline V gene sequence: CDR1 GTSNPN, CDR2 SVGIG (reference sequence). Unmatched junction bases numbered 18, after V lost 2 bases and J lost 1 base. CDR3 bases: TGTGCCTGGAGTCCCCAGGGCGGCAGGGGGCGCAGGAGGAACACTGAAGCTTTCTTT. Protein sequence: CAWSPQGGRGRRRNTEAFF. The variable domain in full, completed from reference TRBV30 and TRBJ1-1, reads SQTIHQWPATLVQPVGSPLSLECTVEGTSNPNLYWYRQAAGRGLQLLFYSVGIGQISSEVPQNLSASRPQDRQFILSSKKLLLSDSGFYLCAWSPQGGRGRRRNTEAFFGQGTRLTVV.

The chain joins TRBV18 to TRBJ1-2; 8 nucleotides line up with TRBD1. The CDR3 totals 14 residues. V shed 5 bases, J shed 3 bases, and the junction held 5 bases outside the gene matches. CDR1 is KGHSH and CDR2 is LQKENI in the germline V gene. The CDR3 region is CASSLDRGDYGYTF. CDR3 DNA sequence: TGTGCCAGCTCATTAGACAGGGGTGACTATGGCTACACCTTC.

The genes are TRBV18 and TRBJ2-1; D is unclear. Germline V lookup: CDR1 KGHSH, CDR2 LQKENI. The V gene lost 4 bases and the J gene lost 6 bases, with 10 bases spanning the gap. The CDR3 is 13 residues long. CDR3 DNA: TGTGCCAGCTCACTTAGCCAGGTCAATGAGCAGTTCTTC. Protein product: CASSLSQVNEQFF.

The J gene is TRBJ1-1, the V gene TRBV9; D ambiguous. This CDR3 spans 15 amino acids. Germline loops: CDR1 SGDLS, CDR2 YYNGEE. V lost 1 base to trimming and J lost 0 bases, with 10 bases between them. The chain's CDR3 is CASSVRGTMNTEAFF. The DNA for the CDR3 is TGTGCCAGCAGCGTACGTGGAACAATGAACACTGAAGCTTTCTTT.

V gene TRBV9 combines with J gene TRBJ2-3; unclear D gene. Trimming shortened V by 7 bases and J by 4 bases, and 19 bases separated the two germline ends. Germline V gives CDR1 SGDLS, CDR2 YYNGEE. This CDR3 has 15 amino acids. The CDR3 nucleotides are TGTGCCAGCTCCCGTCGGAGTACAAGTTCAGATACGCAGTATTTT. Translation: CASSRRSTSSDTQYF.

This sequence joins TRBV6-5 and TRBJ1-1; weak D call: TRBD1 (6 bases). V was pared by 2 bases and J by 5 bases, with 12 bases between. The V gene's germline CDR1 is MNHEY and CDR2 SVGAGI. The CDR3 sequence is 14 residues long. CDR3 DNA: TGTGCCAGCAGTTACGGAGGGGGGAGGACTGAAGCTTTCTTT. Translating gives CASSYGGGRTEAFF.

The gene calls are TRBV9 and TRBJ2-3; 12 nucleotides agree with TRBD2. This CDR3 is 16 amino acids long. After removal of 4 bases from V and 2 bases from J, the junction contained 5 bases not matched to a gene. The germline gives CDR1 SGDLS, CDR2 YYNGEE. The CDR3 nucleotides read TGTGCCAGCAGCCCACGGACTAGCGGGATCACAGATACGCAGTATTTT. It codes for CASSPRTSGITDTQYF.

V usage is TRBV4-1 and J usage is TRBJ2-7; 8 nucleotides agree with TRBD2. This CDR3 contains 15 residues. J gave up 3 bases and V 0 bases, and 4 bases lay outside the gene matches. The germline gives CDR1 MGHRA, CDR2 YSYEKL. CDR3 loop: CASSQDGLAGYEQYF. The CDR3 DNA reads as TGCGCCAGCAGCCAAGATGGACTAGCCGGCTACGAGCAGTACTTC.

The gene calls are TRBV10-3 and TRBJ2-4; 9 nucleotides line up with TRBD2. Germline V gives CDR1 ENHRY, CDR2 SYGVKD. With V trimmed by 2 bases and J by 8 bases, 10 bases remained unmatched. The CDR3 extends over 16 amino acids. The CDR3 bases are TGTGCCATCAGTGAGGTGGGACTAGCCTCCGGGGACATTCAGTACTTC. Amino acid sequence: CAISEVGLASGDIQYF.

This clone was recorded once. The chain joins TRBV11-3 to TRBJ2-7; D possibly uses TRBD1 or TRBD2 (5 bases each). Germline V lookup: CDR1 SGHNT, CDR2 YENEEA. The CDR3 has 14 residues. V lost 5 bases and J lost 2, with 13 bases in between. The CDR3 spells CASSPRDRPYEQYF. The DNA of the CDR3 is TGTGCCAGCAGCCCCAGGGACCGGCCCTACGAGCAGTACTTC.

The rearrangement uses TRBV5-1 and TRBJ2-1, with 9 bases fitting TRBD2. Trimming at V came to 1 base and at J to 8 bases, leaving 7 bases not matched to a gene. The V gene's germline CDR1 is SGHRS and CDR2 YFSETQ. The CDR3 consists of 15 residues. In DNA, the CDR3 is TGCGCCAGCAGCTTGCGGGCGGGAGGGCCGGATGAGCAGTTCTTC. Protein product: CASSLRAGGPDEQFF.

This rearrangement joins TRBV6-6 to TRBJ1-1; D is unresolved. The CDR3 is made up of 14 amino acids. From germline, CDR1 is MNHNY and CDR2 SVGAGI (reference sequence). V dropped 6 bases and J dropped 1 base, with 12 bases sitting between them. This chain's CDR3 is CASSLRTANTEAFF. CDR3 bases: TGTGCCAGCAGCCTCAGGACCGCGAACACTGAAGCTTTCTTT.

The CDR3 here is CASSPGLRNTEAFF. For the CDR3, the DNA is TGTGCCAGTAGTCCCGGACTTCGGAACACTGAAGCTTTCTTT. The chain has TRBV19 and TRBJ1-1; unclear D gene. The CDR3 is 14 residues long. Germline lookup yields CDR1 LNHDA and CDR2 SQIVND (reference sequence). V was cut by 5 bases and J by 1 base, with 11 bases left in between. The entire variable domain, with the rest obtained from reference TRBV19 and TRBJ1-1, is as follows: DGGITQSPKYLFRKEGQNVTLSCEQNLNHDAMYWYRQDPGQGLRLIYYSQIVNDFQKGDIAEGYSVSREKKESFPLTVTSAQKNPTAFYLCASSPGLRNTEAFFGQGTRLTVV.

The CDR3 sequence: CASSLVRTLNSPLHF. The CDR3, as DNA: TGTGCCAGCAGCTTAGTTAGGACTTTGAATTCACCCCTCCACTTT. J is TRBJ1-6 and V is TRBV7-2; no clear D gene. CDR1 SGHTA and CDR2 FQGNSA come from the germline V gene. V was cut by 1 base and J by 7 bases, with 11 bases left in between. The CDR3 consists of 15 residues.

This chain uses TRBV4-2 with TRBJ1-1, with D possibly TRBD1 on 5 matching bases. Trimming removed 0 bases from V and 0 bases from J, with 8 bases in between. This CDR3 comprises 15 residues. Germline CDR1 is LGHNA and CDR2 is YNFKEQ. The CDR3 sequence is CASSQEVGVNTEAFF. CDR3 DNA: TGTGCCAGCAGCCAAGAGGTGGGGGTGAACACTGAAGCTTTCTTT.

This chain connects TRBV6-6 to TRBJ1-2; 7 bases fit TRBD1. The junction had 6 bases not matched to a gene; V was cut back by 7 bases and J by 4 bases. The CDR3 loop spans 13 amino acids. The germline gives CDR1 MNHNY, CDR2 SVGAGI (reference sequence). For the CDR3, the DNA is TGTGCCAGCATCGAGGGGGCGGGCTATGGCTACACCTTC. It specifies CASIEGAGYGYTF.

This chain connects TRBV7-6 to TRBJ1-2; D is undetermined. V dropped 1 base and J dropped 1 base, with 10 bases sitting between them. Germline V lookup: CDR1 SGHVS, CDR2 FNYEAQ. The CDR3 loop spans 15 amino acids. CDR3 DNA: TGTGCCAGCAGCTTAGAGAACGTCAATAACTATGGCTACACCTTC. Residues: CASSLENVNNYGYTF.

The rearrangement uses TRBV5-3 and TRBJ2-3, with D perhaps matching TRBD1 or TRBD2 (5 bases each). TRBV5-3 qualifies as an ORF whose function is uncertain. Trimming took off 4 bases at V and 3 bases at J, with 18 bases between the two ends. The CDR3 runs 16 residues. The CDR3 here is CARSLSTGAETDTQYF. In DNA, the CDR3 is TGTGCCAGAAGCCTAAGCACCGGGGCCGAAACAGATACGCAGTATTTT.

In its sample, this clone was seen once. J is TRBJ1-2 and V is TRBV19; 8 nucleotides match TRBD1. Germline assignment: CDR1 LNHDA and CDR2 SQIVND (reference sequence). Trimming cost V 6 bases and J 8 bases; bases outside gene matches: 23. The CDR3 has 18 amino acids. CDR3 in amino acids: CASRMPGLAGGARGGYTF. Written as DNA, the CDR3 is TGTGCCAGTAGGATGCCTGGACTAGCAGGGGGCGCCCGTGGAGGCTACACCTTC. The variable domain in full, completed from reference TRBV19 and TRBJ1-2, reads DGGITQSPKYLFRKEGQNVTLSCEQNLNHDAMYWYRQDPGQGLRLIYYSQIVNDFQKGDIAEGYSVSREKKESFPLTVTSAQKNPTAFYLCASRMPGLAGGARGGYTFGSGTRLTVV.

V usage is TRBV19 and J usage is TRBJ1-4; D may be TRBD1 (6 bases). The CDR3 runs to 14 residues. In germline, CDR1 is LNHDA, CDR2 SQIVND (reference sequence). Trimming shortened V by 5 bases and J by 4 bases, and 11 bases separated the two germline ends. This CDR3 is CASSADRNNEKLFF. The CDR3 DNA follows: TGTGCCAGTAGTGCCGACAGGAATAATGAAAAACTGTTTTTT.